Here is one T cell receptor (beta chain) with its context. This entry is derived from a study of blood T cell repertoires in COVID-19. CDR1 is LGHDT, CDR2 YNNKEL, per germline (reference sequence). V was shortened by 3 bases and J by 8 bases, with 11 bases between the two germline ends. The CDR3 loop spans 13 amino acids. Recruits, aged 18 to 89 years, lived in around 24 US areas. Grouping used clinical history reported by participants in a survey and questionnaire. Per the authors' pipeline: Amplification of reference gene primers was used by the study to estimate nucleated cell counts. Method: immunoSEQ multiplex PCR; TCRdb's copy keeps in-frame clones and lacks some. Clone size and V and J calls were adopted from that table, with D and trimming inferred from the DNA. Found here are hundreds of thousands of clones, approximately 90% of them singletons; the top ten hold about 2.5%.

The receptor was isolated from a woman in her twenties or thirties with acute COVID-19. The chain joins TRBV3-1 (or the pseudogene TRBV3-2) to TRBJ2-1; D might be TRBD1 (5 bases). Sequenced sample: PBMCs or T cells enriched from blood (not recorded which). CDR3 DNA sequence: TGTGCCAGCAGCCACTCCGTCAGGGATGAGCAGTTCTTC. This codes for CASSHSVRDEQFF.